This is a list of T cell receptor beta chains from one sample in a study of cytomegalovirus exposure and HLA in healthy donors. Data came from immunoSEQ multiplex PCR; TCRdb stores just in-frame clones and leaves some out. This listing includes 45,000 to 60,000 clones. The sample comprised PBMCs. These receptors all come from a male donor in good health and CMV-seronegative. Each CDR3 is given with its conserved first and last residue. D genes are given only for firm matches.

TRBV9,.,TRBJ1-2,CASKREIGSNYGYTF,TGTGCCAGCAAGCGGGAGATCGGATCCAACTATGGCTACACCTTC
TRBV5-1,.,TRBJ1-2,CASSPGLANYGYTF,TGCGCCAGCAGCCCGGGTCTCGCTAACTATGGCTACACCTTC
TRBV30,.,TRBJ2-3,CAWKDSSLGF,TGTGCCTGGAAGGACTCGTCTTTGGGTTTT
TRBV30,TRBD1,TRBJ1-2,CAWSVKGTGELDGYTF,TGTGCCTGGAGTGTAAAGGGGACAGGGGAGTTGGATGGCTACACCTTC
TRBV6-8,TRBD2,TRBJ2-5,CASSYWSRLAGHRETQYF,TGTGCCAGCAGTTACTGGTCCCGACTAGCGGGTCATAGGGAGACCCAGTACTTC
TRBV29-1,TRBD1,TRBJ1-2,CSVGQGKHGYTF,TGCAGCGTGGGACAGGGAAAACATGGCTACACCTTC
TRBV9,TRBD1,TRBJ2-5,CASNPTGIQETQYF,TGTGCCAGCAACCCGACAGGGATCCAAGAGACCCAGTACTTC
TRBV6-6,.,TRBJ2-7,CASSYSKLAYEQYF,TGTGCCAGCAGTTACTCGAAATTAGCCTACGAGCAGTACTTC
TRBV6-1,.,TRBJ1-1,CASREYGNTEAFF,TGTGCCAGCAGGGAATACGGGAACACTGAAGCTTTCTTT
TRBV6-1,.,TRBJ1-2,CASSVGGPEYGYTF,TGTGCCAGCAGTGTGGGAGGACCCGAGTATGGCTACACCTTC
TRBV7-9,TRBD1,TRBJ1-2,CASSFLQGAHYGYTF,TGTGCCAGCAGCTTCCTACAGGGGGCCCACTATGGCTACACCTTC
TRBV7-9,.,TRBJ1-6,CASTSSNSPLHF,TGTGCCAGCACCTCGTCTAATTCACCCCTCCACTTT
TRBV6-6,TRBD1,TRBJ2-1,CASSPGQGAYNEQFF,TGTGCCAGCAGTCCCGGACAGGGGGCTTACAATGAGCAGTTCTTC
TRBV7-3,TRBD1,TRBJ2-7,CASSLGDRGSYEQYF,TGTGCCAGCAGCTTAGGGGACAGGGGCTCCTACGAGCAGTACTTC
TRBV9,.,TRBJ1-6,CASSAGGNRNNSPLHF,TGTGCCAGCAGCGCAGGAGGGAACAGAAATAATTCACCCCTCCACTTT
TRBV5-4,TRBD1,TRBJ1-1,CASSLWGQLEAFF,TGTGCCAGCAGCTTGTGGGGACAGCTTGAAGCTTTCTTT
TRBV6-5,TRBD1,TRBJ1-1,CASRSDRGWNTEAFF,TGTGCCAGCAGATCGGACAGGGGTTGGAACACTGAAGCTTTCTTT
TRBV18,.,TRBJ2-5,CASSPTVQLETQYF,TGTGCCAGCTCACCAACAGTACAACTAGAGACCCAGTACTTC
TRBV18,TRBD1,TRBJ2-7,CASSRQGFGEQYF,TGTGCCAGCTCAAGACAGGGGTTCGGGGAGCAGTACTTC
TRBV2,TRBD2,TRBJ2-3,CASSDLTSGGTDTQYF,TGTGCCAGCAGTGACCTGACTAGCGGGGGCACAGATACGCAGTATTTT
TRBV29-1,.,TRBJ1-2,CSVYTGFDYGYTF,TGCAGCGTATACACAGGATTTGACTATGGCTACACCTTC
TRBV7-9,.,TRBJ1-2,CASSLDTVHGYTF,TGTGCCAGCAGCCTAGACACCGTTCATGGCTACACCTTC
TRBV29-1,TRBD1,TRBJ1-2,CSVYTGTGEFYGYTF,TGCAGCGTTTATACAGGGACAGGGGAGTTCTATGGCTACACCTTC
TRBV4-1,TRBD1,TRBJ1-2,CASSQAGGSGYTF,TGCGCCAGCAGCCAAGCAGGGGGCTCTGGCTACACCTTC
TRBV6-6,.,TRBJ1-4,CASRSHGSTNEKLFF,TGTGCCAGCAGATCCCATGGCTCAACTAATGAAAAACTGTTTTTT
TRBV29-1,TRBD1,TRBJ2-5,CSFKPGTGNVETQYF,TGCAGCTTCAAACCCGGGACAGGGAATGTAGAGACCCAGTACTTC
TRBV10-3,TRBD1,TRBJ2-7,CASTGTGAYEQYF,TGTGCCTCGACCGGGACAGGGGCCTACGAGCAGTACTTC
TRBV19,.,TRBJ1-1,CASSAGVGGTEAFF,TGCGCATCCTCCGCTGGGGTAGGGGGCACTGAAGCTTTCTTT
TRBV7-9,.,TRBJ1-1,CASSSTDTEAFF,TGTGCCAGCAGCTCGACTGACACTGAAGCTTTCTTT
TRBV10-3,TRBD1,TRBJ2-3,CAAGTGSSTDTQYF,TGTGCCGCCGGGACAGGGTCTAGCACAGATACGCAGTATTTT
TRBV6-5,.,TRBJ1-5,CASSRSFNQPQHF,TGTGCCAGCAGCCGTTCCTTCAATCAGCCCCAGCATTTT
TRBV19,TRBD1,TRBJ1-2,CASSLRDRGSYGYTF,TGTGCCAGTAGTCTAAGGGACAGGGGCTCGTATGGCTACACCTTC
TRBV25-1,.,TRBJ1-2,CASKLGGNYGYTF,TGTGCCAGCAAGTTGGGGGGAAACTATGGCTACACCTTC
TRBV4-1,TRBD1,TRBJ2-1,CASSSAGAGGQFF,TGCGCCAGCAGCAGTGCCGGGGCAGGGGGGCAGTTCTTC
TRBV7-6,.,TRBJ1-3,CASSPVSGNTIYF,TGTGCCAGCAGCCCCGTCTCTGGAAACACCATATATTTT